Listed here are 20 T cell receptor beta chains from one sample, sequenced in a study of shared clonotypes between healthy human individuals. Repertoires were generated with immunoSEQ multiplex PCR, while TCRdb's copy carries only in-frame clones and drops some. The profile shows about 2.4 million clones, 93% of them singletons. The sample taken for sequencing was naive CD4+ T cells from PBMCs. The subset denotes: CD45RA+ positively selected. The origin of the receptors is a man aged 18 to 30 in good health. Some clones in this sample may be carry-over from other donors' samples.

The chain joins TRBV5-1 to TRBJ1-3, with a possible D match to TRBD1 (5 bases). Trimming pared 0 bases from V and 0 bases from J, leaving 13 bases between. The CDR3 extends over 17 amino acids. Germline-derived CDR1 and CDR2 are SGHRS and YFSETQ. The CDR3 DNA is TGCGCCAGCAGCTTGGGGCCAGGGCAGTTCTCTGGAAACACCATATATTTT. This gives the protein CASSLGPGQFSGNTIYF.

The rearrangement uses TRBV28 and TRBJ2-7; D is possibly TRBD1 (7 bases). CDR3 length: 14 amino acids. CDR1 is MDHEN, CDR2 SYDVKM, per germline. V was trimmed by 7 bases and J by 1 base, leaving 14 bases between them. CDR3 in DNA: TGTGCCAGCACCCGCGGGACAGTTTCCTACGAGCAGTACTTC. Translating gives CASTRGTVSYEQYF.

CDR3 loop: CASRDRDGNEKLFF. CDR3 sequence (DNA): TGTGCCAGCCGGGACAGGGACGGTAATGAAAAACTGTTTTTT. V usage is TRBV25-1 and J usage is TRBJ1-4, with 9 bases fitting TRBD1. With V trimmed by 8 bases and J by 4 bases, 5 bases remained unmatched. The CDR3 contains 14 residues. Germline V gives CDR1 MGHDK, CDR2 SYGVNS.

On this clone: Other DNA sequences from this sample encode an identical CDR3 as well. This chain uses TRBV5-1 with TRBJ2-7; 12 bases match TRBD2. V was clipped by 5 bases and J by 5 bases; unmatched bases: 5. Germline lookup yields CDR1 SGHRS and CDR2 YFSETQ. The CDR3 covers 14 residues. The CDR3 sequence is CASSTTSGSHEQYF. The DNA for the CDR3 is TGCGCCAGCAGTACGACTAGCGGGAGCCACGAGCAGTACTTC.

This rearrangement joins TRBV12-2 to TRBJ1-5; no check of the table's D call, TRBD1, against the DNA was made. TRBV12-2 is a pseudogene. The CDR3 loop spans 15 amino acids. The CDR3 protein is CASRRDRLGHQPQHF. The DNA of the CDR3 is TGTGCAAGTCGTAGAGACAGGCTGGGCCATCAGCCCCAGCATTTT.

As concerns this clone: The sample holds other DNA sequences that translate to the same CDR3. The chain couples TRBV6-5 to TRBJ1-2; 9 bases line up with TRBD1. This CDR3 is built from 13 residues. Losses at the gene ends were 6 bases for V and 7 bases for J; bases not matched to a gene: 6. Germline CDR1 MNHEY, CDR2 SVGAGI. DNA for the CDR3: TGTGCCAGCAGGGAGACAGGGGGAGGTGGCTACACCTTC. Translated, it gives CASRETGGGGYTF.

This chain connects TRBV15 to TRBJ1-1; D call uncertain. CDR3 length: 14 amino acids. Trimming pared 0 bases from V and 4 bases from J, leaving 9 bases between. Germline CDR1 and CDR2: LNHNV and YYDKDF (reference sequence). For the CDR3, the DNA is TGTGCCACCAGCAGAGATTCTGCCGGCACTGAAGCTTTCTTT. It yields the protein CATSRDSAGTEAFF.

The chain couples TRBV5-3 to TRBJ2-1; no firm D call. TRBV5-3 is noted as an ORF with a role that remains uncertain. With 0 bases removed from V and 5 bases from J, the gap between germline ends came to 15 bases. The CDR3 covers 16 residues. The CDR3 protein is CARSLGPWVDDNEQFF. In DNA, the CDR3 is TGTGCCAGAAGCTTGGGTCCTTGGGTAGATGACAATGAGCAGTTCTTC.

The chain links TRBV29-1 to TRBJ2-1, with 10 bases aligning to TRBD2. Germline trimming cut 6 bases from V and 4 bases from J; bases unmatched to any gene: 6. The CDR3 has 14 residues. Germline values: CDR1 SQVTM, CDR2 ANQGSEA. CDR3 DNA: TGCAGCGTCCCGGGACTAGCGTTATACAATGAGCAGTTCTTC. Its translation is CSVPGLALYNEQFF.

This rearrangement joins TRBV28 to TRBJ2-1; 8 bases match TRBD2. Trimming took 3 bases from V and 6 from J; bases not matched to a gene: 7. From germline, CDR1 is MDHEN and CDR2 SYDVKM. CDR3 length: 15 amino acids. CDR3 region: CASSLVGRGPNEQFF. In nucleotides, the CDR3 is TGTGCCAGCAGTTTGGTCGGGAGGGGTCCCAATGAGCAGTTCTTC.

This clone appeared a single time. The genes are TRBV6-5 and TRBJ1-2; possible D gene TRBD1, 5 bases. Trimming took off 9 bases at V and 3 bases at J, with 14 bases between the two ends. This CDR3 region has 13 residues. Germline values: CDR1 MNHEY, CDR2 SVGAGI. The DNA of the CDR3 is TGTGCCAGTGGGGATCAGGGATACTATGGCTACACCTTC. Amino acids: CASGDQGYYGYTF.

Turning to this clone: At the DNA level, this CDR3 is encoded by other sequences in the same sample as well. The chain links TRBV4-1 to TRBJ2-7; TRBD1 agrees at 7 bases. V dropped 1 base and J dropped 2; count of bases not matched to a gene: 5. Germline CDR1 and CDR2: MGHRA and YSYEKL. CDR3 length: 15 amino acids. The CDR3 coding sequence is TGCGCCAGCAGCCAAGTCCCGGGACAGCCCTACGAGCAGTACTTC. It specifies CASSQVPGQPYEQYF.

The genes are TRBV30 and TRBJ2-7, with 8 bases fitting TRBD1. CDR1 GTSNPN and CDR2 SVGIG come from the germline V gene (reference sequence). Trimming took 3 bases from V and 1 from J; bases not matched to a gene: 11. CDR3 length: 16 amino acids. Here the CDR3 DNA reads TGTGCCTGGAGGGTGGGACCGGGACAGGTTTCCTACGAGCAGTACTTC. Its protein is CAWRVGPGQVSYEQYF.

This chain uses TRBV5-1 with TRBJ2-5, with D unclear. Germline lookup yields CDR1 SGHRS and CDR2 YFSETQ. This CDR3 is 14 amino acids long. V lost 5 bases to trimming and J lost 5 bases, with 16 bases between them. In DNA form, the CDR3 reads TGCGCCAGCAGAGTAGTCCCCCTGGGTGAGACCCAGTACTTC. Encoded protein: CASRVVPLGETQYF.

The chain combines TRBV6-1 with TRBJ2-3, with TRBD1 matching over 8 bases. The junction had 6 bases not matched to a gene; V was cut back by 4 bases and J by 3 bases. Per the germline V gene, CDR1 is MNHNS and CDR2 is SASEGT. The CDR3 loop spans 15 amino acids. CDR3: CASSAQGAATDTQYF. In DNA, the CDR3 is TGTGCCAGCAGTGCTCAGGGGGCGGCTACAGATACGCAGTATTTT.

This sequence joins TRBV28 and TRBJ2-1; 8 positions match TRBD2. J was trimmed by 6 bases and V by 6 bases; bases with no gene match: 10. CDR1 is MDHEN and CDR2 is SYDVKM in the germline V gene. This CDR3 is built from 15 residues. CDR3 DNA: TGTGCCAGCAGCCTTAGCGGGATCTCGGGCAATGAGCAGTTCTTC. This codes for CASSLSGISGNEQFF.

The table lists this clone with a count of one. The V gene is TRBV2, the J gene TRBJ1-1; no definite D call. Germline CDR1 is SNHLY and CDR2 is FYNNEI. CDR3 length: 16 residues. Deletions cut 2 bases from V and 6 bases from J, with 19 bases between. For the CDR3, the DNA is TGTGCCAGCAGTGAACAGTTATTGGGGTTTAGGGCTGAAGCTTTCTTT. This codes for CASSEQLLGFRAEAFF.

The chain carries TRBV11-3 and TRBJ2-2; 9 positions agree with TRBD1. CDR1 and CDR2 from the germline V gene are SGHNT and YENEEA. J gave up 1 base and V 6 bases, and 3 bases lay outside the gene matches. The CDR3 covers 15 residues. CDR3 bases: TGTGCCAGCAGGCCGGGACAGGGGAACACCGGGGAGCTGTTTTTT. This translates into CASRPGQGNTGELFF.

This chain uses TRBV29-1 with TRBJ2-5; D may be TRBD1 or TRBD2 (5 bases each). V was cut by 5 bases and J by 4 bases, with 11 bases left in between. The CDR3 sequence is 12 residues long. Germline lookup yields CDR1 SQVTM and CDR2 ANQGSEA. This CDR3 is CSVQGTGETQYF. Here the CDR3 DNA reads TGCAGCGTTCAAGGGACCGGAGAGACCCAGTACTTC. Full variable domain (missing parts from reference TRBV29-1 and TRBJ2-5): SAVISQKPSRDICQRGTSLTIQCQVDSQVTMMFWYRQQPGQSLTLIATANQGSEATYESGFVIDKFPISRPNLTFSTLTVSNMSPEDSSIYLCSVQGTGETQYFGPGTRLLVL.

V is TRBV30 and J is TRBJ2-7; tentative D call: TRBD1 (6 bases). V was pared by 5 bases and J by 12 bases, with 17 bases between. The CDR3 covers 11 residues. Germline assignment: CDR1 GTSNPN and CDR2 SVGIG (reference sequence). This chain's CDR3 is CAWGRAADRYF. The CDR3 DNA follows: TGTGCCTGGGGAAGGGCCGCGGACAGGTACTTC.